This TCR beta chain was recorded in a study of identifying expanded T cells in peripheral blood (dated by TCRdb to between 2018 and 2020). At the level of the whole study: Technical replicates were generated by sequencing separate aliquots of the same genomic DNA pool, with four replicates compared pairwise.

Concerning this clone itself: It has no known antigen specificity. The sample holds no much larger clone one base away, and base qualities are not on file.

Trimming costs V 5 bases and J 0 bases, and their ends lie 14 bases apart. From the germline V gene, CDR1 is ENHRY and CDR2 is SYGVKD. Measured from the cysteine to the phenylalanine, the CDR3 is 15 residues long. The CDR3 DNA has 45 bases and is translated from base 1. TCRbeta CDR3 regions were profiled by bias-controlled multiplex PCR amplification of genomic DNA with the immunoSEQ Assay. The authors' analysis ran thus. The absolute abundance of each unique TCRbeta CDR3 region was quantified after sequences were collapsed and filtered. Differential abundance was tested with a binomial (Fisher-equivalent) model and with a beta-binomial model adding time-dependent variance fitted from healthy donors. Clones with fewer than 5 combined templates were removed, and a clone was called differentially abundant if the clone's Benjamini-Hochberg FDR was below 0.01. In the beta-binomial model, variance was expressed as a function of the total template count across the two samples, in the form v = (b*log(k)+a)^2. Entries here come from immuneACCESS through TCRdb and include only in-frame sequences with V and J called. Some clones fail to appear in such tables; in the studies checked, an unresolved V gene covers under half of the shortfall, and the cause of the remainder is unknown. V, J and clone size reflect that table, while D and trimming were determined from the DNA. The sample yields 60,000 to 70,000 clones; about 90% were counted once. The top ten constitute around 4.3% of the sample.

Study-wide conclusions, independent of this receptor: The binomial model flagged about 1.3 differentially abundant clones between technical replicates but approximately 15 over around two weeks and around 19 over roughly 4 weeks. Variance in clone template counts between roughly 2-week samples significantly increased with total template count across all healthy donors. The authors expected biological variance in healthy repertoires might increase further over much longer intervals such as months to years. Across all healthy-donor time intervals, the beta-binomial model significantly cut both the number of clones called differentially abundant and the false-positive rate.

No immune events, such as infections, were documented for the healthy donors during the collection period. Blood repertoires from healthy donors were used as a training cohort for calibrating time-dependent variance in a beta-binomial model of differential abundance of T-cell clones. The training cohort included around 10 healthy donors, of whom 3 were female and 7 were male. The donors were between roughly 29 and 70 years old, with an average age of about 45 years. Whole blood was collected from each healthy donor at three time points spaced approximately 13 days apart and obtained from a commercial supplier. For immunosequencing, genomic DNA was extracted from unsorted whole blood.

The rearrangement combines TRBV10-3 with TRBJ2-7, and the D gene may be TRBD2, 6 bases matching. Material: blood. The receptor comes from a person between 18 and 69 years old in good health. The DNA sequence follows: TGTGCCATCAGTAAAGGGGACTGGAACTCCTACGAGCAGTACTTC. Its amino acids are CAISKGDWNSYEQYF.